Presented here are 30 T cell receptor beta chains from one specimen sequenced in a study of technical replicates of blood from a few donors. Here immunoSEQ multiplex PCR was the method, and the copy in TCRdb shows in-frame clones only, minus some. The sample contains under 70,000 clones, roughly 90% of which appear only once. The sequenced sample consisted of PBMCs. The source is a human donor in good health. Some clones in this sample may be carry-over from other donors' samples.

This chain connects TRBV6-6 to TRBJ1-2; weak D call: TRBD1 (6 bases). The germline V gene encodes CDR1 MNHNY and CDR2 SVGAGI (reference sequence). CDR3 size: 14 residues. The ends were cut back, 4 bases at V and 4 bases at J, with 13 bases in the middle. The CDR3 bases are TGTGCCAGCAGTTTCTCCGGGACAAGCTATGGCTACACCTTC. Amino acid sequence: CASSFSGTSYGYTF.

The V gene is TRBV10-1, the J gene TRBJ2-5; D possibly corresponds to TRBD2 (5 bases). The CDR3 loop spans 17 amino acids. The V end was cut by 4 bases, the J end by 5 bases, with 23 bases between. The germline V gene encodes CDR1 WNHNN and CDR2 SYGVQD (reference sequence). CDR3 nucleotides: TGCGCCAGCAGTGTCGTTCTTTTCGGGGTGGTTACTGAGACCCAGTACTTC. Its translation: CASSVVLFGVVTETQYF.

The count of this clone is one. The V gene is TRBV5-6, the J gene TRBJ1-6, with TRBD1 matching over 7 bases. Germline trimming cut 4 bases from V and 3 bases from J; bases unmatched to any gene: 4. The germline V gene encodes CDR1 SGHDT and CDR2 YYEEEE. CDR3 length: 15 residues. This chain's CDR3 is CASSGGQVYNSPLHF. In DNA form, the CDR3 reads TGTGCCAGCAGCGGCGGACAGGTCTATAATTCACCCCTCCACTTT.

The CDR3 region has the DNA TGTGCCAGCAGCCAAAGTCAGGGGGCATCCTACGAGCAGTACTTC. The encoded protein is CASSQSQGASYEQYF. The chain couples TRBV4-2 to TRBJ2-7, with 8 nucleotides matching TRBD1. V trimming: 2 bases; J trimming: 1 base; junction bases outside the gene matches: 4. The CDR3 loop spans 15 amino acids. Germline values: CDR1 LGHNA, CDR2 YNFKEQ.

This sequence joins TRBV27 and TRBJ2-7; 7 bases fit TRBD1. The trim removed 4 bases at V and 2 bases at J, leaving 5 bases unmatched. The CDR3 runs 14 residues. Germline lookup yields CDR1 MNHEY and CDR2 SMNVEV (reference sequence). The CDR3 sequence: CASSSTGKTYEQYF. The CDR3 DNA is TGTGCCAGCAGTTCGACAGGGAAAACCTACGAGCAGTACTTC.

This clone was seen only once. This chain links TRBV10-3 with TRBJ1-1; D is uncertain. V dropped 0 bases and J dropped 1 base, with 6 bases sitting between them. Per germline, CDR1 ENHRY and CDR2 SYGVKD. This CDR3 comprises 14 residues. In nucleotides, the CDR3 is TGTGCCATCAGTGAGTCGAGCACGAACACTGAAGCTTTCTTT. Translated: CAISESSTNTEAFF.

The chain links TRBV7-6 to TRBJ2-7; a possible D gene is TRBD2 (6 bases). Germline V CDR1 and CDR2: SGHVS, FNYEAQ. The V gene lost 3 bases and the J gene lost 3 bases, with 18 bases spanning the gap. The CDR3 consists of 16 residues. The CDR3 sequence is CASSFSPGGEDYEQYF. CDR3 DNA: TGTGCCAGCAGCTTCTCCCCCGGCGGGGAAGACTACGAGCAGTACTTC.

The chain couples TRBV7-2 to TRBJ1-2, with 7 bases lining up with TRBD1. Unmatched junction bases numbered 13, after V lost 4 bases and J lost 5 bases. CDR1 and CDR2 (germline): SGHTA, FQGNSA. The CDR3 has 16 amino acids. CDR3 loop: CASSSISGTDFYGYTF. The CDR3 nucleotides read TGTGCCAGCAGCTCAATCTCCGGGACAGACTTTTATGGCTACACCTTC.

The rearrangement joins TRBV5-8 to TRBJ2-7; 8 bases are a match to TRBD1. With V trimmed by 5 bases and J by 1 base, 2 bases remained unmatched. The CDR3 has 13 amino acids. CDR1 is SGHTS, CDR2 YDEGEE, per germline. For the CDR3, the DNA is TGTGCCAGCAGTGACAGGGGATCCTACGAGCAGTACTTC. It codes for CASSDRGSYEQYF.

The chain is built from TRBV11-2 and TRBJ2-1, with 8 bases lining up with TRBD2. Looked up from germline, CDR1 is SGHAT and CDR2 is FQNNGV. This CDR3 is 15 amino acids long. Trimming cost V 6 bases and J 9 bases; bases outside gene matches: 13. The CDR3 sequence: CASRNPGTRVSEQFF. The CDR3 DNA reads as TGTGCCAGCAGAAATCCCGGGACTAGGGTAAGTGAGCAGTTCTTC.

This rearrangement joins TRBV27 to TRBJ1-6; D not certain. The germline V and J ends were trimmed by 4 bases and 10 bases, with 17 bases remaining between them. Germline CDR1 MNHEY, CDR2 SMNVEV (reference sequence). This CDR3 region has 15 residues. The chain's CDR3 is CASSSLAAGGSPLHF. Written as DNA, the CDR3 is TGTGCCAGCAGTTCCCTTGCTGCGGGTGGGTCACCCCTCCACTTT.

This chain joins TRBV30 and TRBJ2-2, with TRBD2 as a possible D gene (5 bases). This CDR3 is built from 17 residues. Trimming took off 0 bases at V and 0 bases at J, with 14 bases between the two ends. Germline CDR1 GTSNPN, CDR2 SVGIG (reference sequence). CDR3 DNA: TGTGCCTGGAGTGTACCCCTCGCGGGTTCGAACACCGGGGAGCTGTTTTTT. Protein product: CAWSVPLAGSNTGELFF.

The rearrangement links TRBV5-1 to TRBJ2-1; 9 bases are a match to TRBD2. This CDR3 is built from 16 residues. The V and J ends lost 2 bases and 4 bases, in that order; junction bases with no gene match: 7. The germline gives CDR1 SGHRS, CDR2 YFSETQ. CDR3 in DNA: TGCGCCAGCAGCTTTCTAGCGGGAAACGATTACAATGAGCAGTTCTTC. It encodes CASSFLAGNDYNEQFF.

For this clone: The missing conserved phenylalanine or tryptophan at the end of this CDR3 makes a read error likely. No DNA is shown, since the ends of the CDR3 on it are uncertain; the CDR3 is the one TCRdb lists. The CDR3 sequence: CSVEEGGTGLIWG. The chain carries TRBV29-1 and TRBJ1-1; no check of the table's D call, TRBD1, against the DNA was made. Germline V lookup: CDR1 SQVTM, CDR2 ANQGSEA. Both ends counted, the CDR3 spans 13 residues.

The chain recombines TRBV10-3 with TRBJ2-7; D is ambiguous. This CDR3 comprises 15 residues. Germline assignment: CDR1 ENHRY and CDR2 SYGVKD. The V end was cut by 5 bases, the J end by 2 bases, with 16 bases between. This CDR3 is CAISLTDGAPYEQYF. In DNA, the CDR3 is TGTGCCATCAGTCTGACGGATGGAGCCCCCTACGAGCAGTACTTC.

This clone was observed a few times. V usage is TRBV5-5 and J usage is TRBJ2-7; a weak D match, TRBD1 (6 bases). Trimming shortened V by 5 bases and J by 2 bases, and 11 bases separated the two germline ends. Germline-derived CDR1 and CDR2 are SGHKS and YYEKEE (reference sequence). This CDR3 region has 13 residues. The CDR3 protein is CASRMGQTYEQYF. The CDR3 coding sequence is TGTGCCAGCAGAATGGGACAAACCTACGAGCAGTACTTC.

This chain links TRBV5-1 with TRBJ2-1; 10 bases match TRBD2. This CDR3 region has 16 residues. V trimming: 0 bases; J trimming: 7 bases; junction bases outside the gene matches: 7. Germline V gene lookup returns CDR1 SGHRS and CDR2 YFSETQ. For the CDR3, the DNA is TGCGCCAGCAGCTTGGGCGCTAGCGGGGGTCTTAATGAGCAGTTCTTC. Its protein is CASSLGASGGLNEQFF.

The chain couples TRBV29-1 to TRBJ2-1; tentative D call: TRBD1 (5 bases). Trimming removed 6 bases at V and 7 bases at J, with 19 bases between. Germline assignment: CDR1 SQVTM and CDR2 ANQGSEA. CDR3 size: 14 residues. CDR3 in DNA: TGCAGCGTCTCGGCGCCTCAGGGAAGTAATGAGCAGTTCTTC. Translating gives CSVSAPQGSNEQFF.

J is TRBJ2-7 and V is TRBV2, with a tentative D call TRBD1 (7 bases). There are 15 residues in the CDR3. Germline assignment: CDR1 SNHLY and CDR2 FYNNEI. Trimming removed 4 bases from V and 3 bases from J, with 16 bases in between. CDR3 sequence (DNA): TGTGCCAGCAGTGTCCCGCCAGGGGGGATCTACGAGCAGTACTTC. This translates into CASSVPPGGIYEQYF.

The chain is built from TRBV18 and TRBJ2-7; 7 nucleotides align to TRBD2. Germline V gene sequence: CDR1 KGHSH, CDR2 LQKENI. The CDR3 loop spans 13 amino acids. V was clipped by 3 bases and J by 5 bases; unmatched bases: 4. The CDR3 bases are TGTGCCAGCTCACCGGGACTACTGAACGAGCAGTACTTC. The encoded protein is CASSPGLLNEQYF.

The rearrangement joins TRBV4-1 to TRBJ2-3; possible D gene TRBD2, 5 bases. The CDR3 is 14 residues long. Germline CDR1 and CDR2: MGHRA and YSYEKL. Trimming took off 8 bases at V and 11 bases at J, with 23 bases between the two ends. CDR3 sequence: CASRSFGGLTGQYF. CDR3 sequence (DNA): TGCGCCAGCCGTAGTTTCGGAGGACTCACGGGGCAGTATTTT.

J is TRBJ2-7 and V is TRBV4-1; TRBD2 matches 7 bases. V gave up 4 bases and J gave up 2 bases; unmatched junction bases: 23. Germline CDR1 and CDR2: MGHRA and YSYEKL. This CDR3 comprises 20 residues. The CDR3 DNA sequence: TGCGCCAGCAGCCGCATCTTGGGAATTCGACTGGCGGGGGATACCTACGAGCAGTACTTC. Translating it yields CASSRILGIRLAGDTYEQYF.

This clone has only a few counts. J is TRBJ1-2 and V is TRBV4-3, with D perhaps matching TRBD1 (5 bases). The CDR3 contains 16 residues. Deletions cut 1 base from V and 3 bases from J, with 15 bases between. CDR1 is LGHNA and CDR2 is YSLEER in the germline V gene. This CDR3 reads CASSQVPGSSDYGYTF. CDR3 nucleotide sequence: TGCGCCAGCAGCCAAGTTCCAGGGTCGTCGGACTATGGCTACACCTTC.

V gene TRBV29-1 combines with J gene TRBJ1-2, with a tentative D call TRBD1 (6 bases). V lost 1 base and J lost 4, with 7 bases in between. The CDR3 totals 12 residues. Germline-derived CDR1 and CDR2 are SQVTM and ANQGSEA. The CDR3 spells CSVEGTAYGYTF. The CDR3 coding sequence is TGCAGCGTTGAAGGGACAGCCTATGGCTACACCTTC.

J is TRBJ1-2 and V is TRBV7-3, with 8 nucleotides matching TRBD1. The germline V gene encodes CDR1 SGHTA and CDR2 FQGTGA. CDR3 length: 14 amino acids. J was trimmed by 4 bases and V by 5 bases; bases with no gene match: 6. CDR3 protein: CASSPDRGSYGYTF. CDR3 coding DNA: TGTGCCAGCAGCCCTGACAGGGGCAGCTATGGCTACACCTTC.

The sample holds one count of this clone. V gene TRBV9 combines with J gene TRBJ1-1, with 9 bases matching TRBD1. The CDR3 has 15 residues. With 4 bases clipped from V and 5 bases from J, the junction kept 9 bases outside the gene matches. Germline V CDR1 and CDR2: SGDLS, YYNGEE. CDR3 coding DNA: TGTGCCAGCAGCCCACCCGGGACAGGGAGGACTGAAGCTTTCTTT. The encoded protein is CASSPPGTGRTEAFF.

This rearrangement joins TRBV6-5 to TRBJ2-7, with 11 bases aligning to TRBD2. The germline V gene has CDR1 MNHEY and CDR2 SVGAGI. This CDR3 comprises 15 residues. V shed 5 bases and J 3 bases; nucleotides not matched to a gene: 6. The DNA for the CDR3 is TGTGCCAGCAGTGGGACTAGCGGTAAAAACTACGAGCAGTACTTC. Translated, it gives CASSGTSGKNYEQYF.

The rearrangement joins TRBV9 to TRBJ1-5, with 7 bases fitting TRBD1. This CDR3 comprises 15 residues. In germline, CDR1 is SGDLS, CDR2 YYNGEE. The junction had 8 bases not matched to a gene; V was cut back by 4 bases and J by 4 bases. CDR3 sequence: CASSPGGTVNQPQHF. In DNA form, the CDR3 reads TGTGCCAGCAGCCCCGGCGGGACAGTTAATCAGCCCCAGCATTTT.

The genes are TRBV5-6 and TRBJ2-7, with D maybe TRBD1 (6 bases). This CDR3 is built from 13 residues. Germline loops: CDR1 SGHDT, CDR2 YYEEEE. The V end lost 4 bases, the J end lost 2 bases, and 10 bases lay between the germline ends. CDR3 nucleotides: TGTGCCAGCAGCCTAGGGGGACCCTACGAGCAGTACTTC. The encoded protein is CASSLGGPYEQYF.

This clone was recorded only once. The chain links TRBV27 to TRBJ2-3; TRBD2 matches at 8 bases. J was trimmed by 3 bases and V by 4 bases; bases with no gene match: 6. Germline V CDR1 and CDR2: MNHEY, SMNVEV (reference sequence). The CDR3 extends over 15 amino acids. CDR3 loop: CASSSTGGRTDTQYF. CDR3 in DNA: TGTGCCAGCAGTTCCACGGGGGGGCGGACAGATACGCAGTATTTT.